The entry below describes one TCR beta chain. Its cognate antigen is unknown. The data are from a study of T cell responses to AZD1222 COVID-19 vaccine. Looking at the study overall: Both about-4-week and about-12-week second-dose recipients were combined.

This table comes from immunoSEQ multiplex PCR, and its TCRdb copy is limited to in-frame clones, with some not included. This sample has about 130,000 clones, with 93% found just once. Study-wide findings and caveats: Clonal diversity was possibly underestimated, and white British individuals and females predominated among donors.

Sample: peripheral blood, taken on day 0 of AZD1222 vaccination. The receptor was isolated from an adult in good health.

The chain's CDR3 is CASSRRTSLSGEQYF. The CDR3 DNA sequence: TGTGCCAGCAGCCGACGGACTAGTCTCAGCGGCGAGCAGTACTTC. The chain carries TRBV6-2 or TRBV6-3 and TRBJ2-7; 7 positions agree with TRBD2. V gave up 6 bases and J gave up 6 bases; unmatched junction bases: 14. The germline V gene has CDR1 MNHEY and CDR2 SVGEGT. This CDR3 comprises 15 residues.